The 9 T cell receptor beta chains given below trace back to one sample, sequenced in a study of shared clonotypes between healthy human individuals. Clones were sequenced by immunoSEQ multiplex PCR, and TCRdb holds only the in-frame ones, with some missing. The sample holds about 2 million clones; 90% to 95% are singletons and the top ten take under 0.15%. The specimen was naive CD4+ T cells sorted from blood. The subset: CD45RA+ positively selected. The receptors were gathered from a man between 18 and 35 years old in good health.

The CDR3 sequence is CASIKSGVNQPQHF. CDR3 coding DNA: TGTGCCTCCATCAAAAGCGGGGTCAATCAGCCCCAGCATTTT. The chain couples TRBV6-1 to TRBJ1-5, with D hard to call. This CDR3 contains 14 residues. V was cut by 11 bases and J by 3 bases, with 17 bases left in between. Germline CDR1 and CDR2: MNHNS and SASEGT.

The V call is TRBV6-5, the J call TRBJ2-4; TRBD1 aligns across 10 bases. Germline V gene lookup returns CDR1 MNHEY and CDR2 SVGAGI. There are 14 residues in the CDR3. With V trimmed by 4 bases and J by 7 bases, 4 bases remained unmatched. The CDR3 reads CASSSPGQGNIQYF. CDR3 DNA sequence: TGTGCCAGCAGTTCCCCGGGACAGGGGAACATTCAGTACTTC.

The chain joins TRBV11-2 to TRBJ2-3, with 11 nucleotides matching TRBD2. The germline CDR1 and CDR2 sequences are SGHAT and FQNNGV. V lost 3 bases and J lost 5; bases outside the gene matches: 1. The CDR3 spans 14 residues. The CDR3 bases are TGTGCCAGCAGCTTGACTAGCGGGAAAGATACGCAGTATTTT. Amino acid sequence: CASSLTSGKDTQYF.

This chain links TRBV9 with TRBJ2-2, with D unresolved. Germline V gives CDR1 SGDLS, CDR2 YYNGEE. The CDR3 covers 14 residues. V lost 7 bases, J lost 1 base, and 11 bases lay in between. Here the CDR3 reads CASGLGLNTGELFF. The CDR3 region has the DNA TGTGCCAGCGGCCTAGGCCTGAACACCGGGGAGCTGTTTTTT.

The chain uses TRBV6-1 and TRBJ2-7; 11 nucleotides agree with TRBD2. V lost 4 bases to trimming and J lost 6 bases; unmatched junction nucleotides: 8. The V gene's germline CDR1 is MNHNS and CDR2 SASEGT. CDR3 length: 15 amino acids. CDR3 sequence: CASSGASGGFLEQYF. The CDR3 coding sequence is TGTGCCAGCAGTGGTGCTAGCGGGGGGTTCCTCGAGCAGTACTTC.

Here the CDR3 DNA reads TGTGCCAGCAGCGCACAGTTGGGCCCGAACACTGAAGCTTTCTTT. It translates to CASSAQLGPNTEAFF. V is TRBV5-4 and J is TRBJ1-1; D not resolved. Germline CDR1 reads SGHNT; CDR2 reads YYREEE (reference sequence). This CDR3 region has 15 residues. V dropped 4 bases and J dropped 1 base, with 14 bases sitting between them.

The chain employs TRBV6-5 and TRBJ2-7; 8 nucleotides agree with TRBD1. The CDR3 covers 15 residues. Germline trimming cut 6 bases from V and 4 bases from J; bases unmatched to any gene: 11. Germline V CDR1 and CDR2: MNHEY, SVGAGI. In DNA form, the CDR3 reads TGTGCCAGCAGACAAGAGGCAGGGGGCTTTTACGAGCAGTACTTC. Its protein product is CASRQEAGGFYEQYF.

The V call is TRBV11-2, the J call TRBJ2-1, with 7 bases identical to TRBD2. Germline V CDR1 and CDR2: SGHAT, FQNNGV. The ends lost 4 bases at V and 5 bases at J; junction bases unmatched: 11. The CDR3 extends over 16 amino acids. The CDR3 region has the DNA TGTGCCAGCAGCTACCCCGCGGGACTAATAGACAATGAGCAGTTCTTC. Protein: CASSYPAGLIDNEQFF.

This rearrangement joins TRBV11-2 to TRBJ1-5; TRBD1 matches at 7 bases. The length of the CDR3 is 13 residues. Per the germline V gene, CDR1 is SGHAT and CDR2 is FQNNGV. J was trimmed by 5 bases and V by 5 bases; bases with no gene match: 3. Written as DNA, the CDR3 is TGTGCCAGCAGCGGGACAGACTATCAGCCCCAGCATTTT. Translated: CASSGTDYQPQHF.